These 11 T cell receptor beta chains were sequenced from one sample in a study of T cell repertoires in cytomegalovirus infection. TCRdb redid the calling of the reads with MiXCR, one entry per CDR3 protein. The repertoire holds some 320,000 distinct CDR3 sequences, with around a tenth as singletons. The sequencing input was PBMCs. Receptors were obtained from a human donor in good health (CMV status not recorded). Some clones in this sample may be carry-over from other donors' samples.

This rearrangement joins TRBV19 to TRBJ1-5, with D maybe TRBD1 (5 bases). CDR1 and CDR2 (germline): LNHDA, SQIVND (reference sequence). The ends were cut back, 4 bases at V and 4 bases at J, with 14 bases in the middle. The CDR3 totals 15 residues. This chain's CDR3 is CASSKWDGVNQPQHF. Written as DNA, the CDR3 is TGTGCCAGTAGTAAATGGGACGGAGTGAATCAGCCCCAGCATTTT.

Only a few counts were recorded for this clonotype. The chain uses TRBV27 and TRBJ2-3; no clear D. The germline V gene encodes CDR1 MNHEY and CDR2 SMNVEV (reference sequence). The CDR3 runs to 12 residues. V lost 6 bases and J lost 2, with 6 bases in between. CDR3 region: CASSKITDTQYF. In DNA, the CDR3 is TGTGCCAGCAGCAAGATCACAGATACGCAGTATTTT.

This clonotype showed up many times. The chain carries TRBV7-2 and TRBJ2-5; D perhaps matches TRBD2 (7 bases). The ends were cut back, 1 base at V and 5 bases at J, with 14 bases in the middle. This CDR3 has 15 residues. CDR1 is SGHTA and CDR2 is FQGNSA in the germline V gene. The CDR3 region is CASSLVGGREETQYF. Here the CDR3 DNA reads TGTGCCAGCAGCTTAGTCGGGGGGCGCGAGGAGACCCAGTACTTC.

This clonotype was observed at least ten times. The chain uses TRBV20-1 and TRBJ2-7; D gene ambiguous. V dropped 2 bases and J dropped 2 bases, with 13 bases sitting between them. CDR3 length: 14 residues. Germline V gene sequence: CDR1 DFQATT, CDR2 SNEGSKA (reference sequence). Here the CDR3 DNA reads TGCAGTGCTAGACGGGTGGGCAGAACCTACGAGCAGTACTTC. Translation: CSARRVGRTYEQYF.

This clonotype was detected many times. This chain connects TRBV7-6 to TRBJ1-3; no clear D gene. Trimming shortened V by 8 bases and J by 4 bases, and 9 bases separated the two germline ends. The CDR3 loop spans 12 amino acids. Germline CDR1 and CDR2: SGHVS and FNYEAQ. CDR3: CASGRTGNTIYF. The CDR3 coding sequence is TGTGCCAGCGGCCGAACCGGAAACACCATATATTTT. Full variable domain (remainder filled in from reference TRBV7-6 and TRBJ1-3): GAGVSQSPRYKVTKRGQDVALRCDPISGHVSLYWYRQALGQGPEFLTYFNYEAQQDKSGLPNDRFSAERPEGSISTLTIQRTEQRDSAMYRCASGRTGNTIYFGEGSWLTVV.

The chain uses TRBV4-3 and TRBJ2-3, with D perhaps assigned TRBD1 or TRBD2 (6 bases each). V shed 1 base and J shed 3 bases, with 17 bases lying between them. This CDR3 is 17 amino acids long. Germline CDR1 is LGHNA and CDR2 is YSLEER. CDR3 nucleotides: TGCGCCAGCAGCCAAGTTTGGAAGAAGGGGGGAACAGATACGCAGTATTTT. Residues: CASSQVWKKGGTDTQYF.

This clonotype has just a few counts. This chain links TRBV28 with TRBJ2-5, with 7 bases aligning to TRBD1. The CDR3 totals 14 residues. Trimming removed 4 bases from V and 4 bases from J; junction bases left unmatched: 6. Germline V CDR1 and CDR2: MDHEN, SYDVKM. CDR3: CASSSPTGIETQYF. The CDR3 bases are TGTGCCAGCAGTTCACCGACAGGGATAGAGACCCAGTACTTC.

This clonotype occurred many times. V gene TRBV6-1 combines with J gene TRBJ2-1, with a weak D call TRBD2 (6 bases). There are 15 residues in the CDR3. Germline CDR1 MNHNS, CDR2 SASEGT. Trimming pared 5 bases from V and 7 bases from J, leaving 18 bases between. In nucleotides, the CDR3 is TGTGCCAGCAGTTCCGTCATGTGGGGGAGGAATGAGCAGTTCTTC. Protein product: CASSSVMWGRNEQFF.

CDR3 sequence: CASRGGRDTEAFF. CDR3 coding DNA: TGTGCCAGCAGGGGGGGGCGAGACACTGAAGCTTTCTTT. The chain joins TRBV2 to TRBJ1-1, with a possible D match to TRBD1 (6 bases). The CDR3 runs 13 residues. Trimming removed 6 bases from V and 3 bases from J, with 11 bases in between. CDR1 and CDR2 (germline): SNHLY, FYNNEI.

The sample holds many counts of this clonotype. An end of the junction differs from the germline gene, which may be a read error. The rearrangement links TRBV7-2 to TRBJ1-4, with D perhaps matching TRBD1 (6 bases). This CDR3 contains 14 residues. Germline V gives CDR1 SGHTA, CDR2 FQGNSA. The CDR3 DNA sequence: TGTGCCAGCAACTTAGGGGGGGGAAATGAAAAACTGTTTTTT. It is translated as CASNLGGGNEKLFF. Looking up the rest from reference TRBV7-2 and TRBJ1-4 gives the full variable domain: GAGVSQSPSNKVTEKGKDVELRCDPISGHTALYWYRQSLGQGLEFLIYFQGNSAPDKSGLPSDRFSAERTGGSVSTLTIQRTQQEDSAVYLCASNLGGGNEKLFFGSGTQLSVL.

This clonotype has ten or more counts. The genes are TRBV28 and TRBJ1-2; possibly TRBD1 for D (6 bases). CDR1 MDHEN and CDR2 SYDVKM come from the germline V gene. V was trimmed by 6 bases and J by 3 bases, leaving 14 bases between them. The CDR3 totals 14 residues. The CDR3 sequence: CASRPAGAHYGYTF. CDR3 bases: TGTGCCAGCAGACCCGCGGGGGCGCACTATGGCTACACCTTC.